The rows below give T cell receptor beta chains drawn from one sample of a study of response to subunit inactivated influenza vaccine. TCRdb ran MiXCR on the RT-PCR reads and lists one entry per CDR3 protein. The sample holds 700,000 to 900,000 distinct CDR3 sequences, 21% seen once. Here the sequenced sample was PBMCs from blood, taken 4 to 6 days after vaccination. The receptors stem from a man in his forties or fifties who received an inactivated influenza vaccine. CDR3s include the opening cysteine and the closing phenylalanine or tryptophan. The D gene is left open where the match is weak. Rows may omit the clone size; those that give it use once, few, many or a size class.

j_gene	d_gene	v_gene	abundance	CDR3nt	CDR3aa
TRBJ2-3	.	TRBV7-2	few	TGTGCCAGCAGATCTGGGACTTACACAGATACGCAGTATTTT	CASRSGTYTDTQYF
TRBJ2-7	TRBD1	TRBV5-1	.	TGCGCCAGCAGCGAAGGACAGGGGAGGCCCTACGAGCAGTACTTC	CASSEGQGRPYEQYF
TRBJ2-3	.	TRBV28	.	TGTGCCAGCAGTTTATCGGCAGGTCGCACAGATACGCAGTATTTT	CASSLSAGRTDTQYF
TRBJ2-7	.	TRBV10-3	few	TGTGCCGTGGGGGGTTCACACGAGCAGTACTTC	CAVGGSHEQYF
TRBJ2-7	.	TRBV6-1	.	TGTGCCAGCAGTGCCCGTGTGGACTCCTACGAGCAGTACTTC	CASSARVDSYEQYF
TRBJ2-7	.	TRBV5-1	.	TGCGCCAGCAGCTTGGTTACGACAGCCTACGAGCAGTACTTC	CASSLVTTAYEQYF
TRBJ2-3	TRBD2	TRBV6-1	few	TGTGCCAGCAGTACAGGACTAGCGGGGGTGTCCCATCTCACAGATACGCAGTATTTT	CASSTGLAGVSHLTDTQYF
TRBJ2-5	.	TRBV12-3/TRBV12-4	.	TGTGCCAGCAGTTTTGGGGCTTGGGAGTACGAGACCCAGTACTTC	CASSFGAWEYETQYF
TRBJ1-1	.	TRBV18	.	TGTGCCAGCTCACCAATGCGGGGAGGGACTGAAGCTTTCTTT	CASSPMRGGTEAFF
TRBJ1-2	.	TRBV10-3	.	TGTGCCATCAGTACGGGACAAGGATTTACCAGCAACTATGGCTACACCTTC	CAISTGQGFTSNYGYTF
TRBJ2-3	.	TRBV12-3/TRBV12-4	few	TGTGCCAGCAGTATTTCAGATACGCAGTATTTT	CASSISDTQYF
TRBJ1-3	TRBD1	TRBV5-1	.	TGCGCCAGCAGCTTGGCAGGGGGATACTCTGGAAACACCATATATTTT	CASSLAGGYSGNTIYF